Listed below are T cell receptor beta chains from one sample, sequenced in a study of blood T cell repertoires in COVID-19. TCRdb's table, derived via immunoSEQ multiplex PCR, lists solely in-frame clones and lacks some. This sample has 250,000 to 300,000 clones, with approximately 86% found just once. The sequenced sample was peripheral blood. The receptors stem from a woman in her 70s with COVID-19, enrolled during active disease. Both conserved end residues are part of each CDR3. Each record gives: V gene, clone size, CDR3 protein. Clone sizes are given selectively: once, few, many, or a class where the clone is expanded.

>TRBV9|.
CASSVAGAGNTIYF
>TRBV28|.
CASSDPGTGADTQYF
>TRBV3-1/TRBV3-2|.
CASSSGPNTQYF
>TRBV7-2|.
CASSERGNTDTQYF
>TRBV4-2|.
CASSHPQTGPNEKLFF
>TRBV29-1|.
CSVERDYGYTF
>TRBV9|.
CASSASGGASDTQYF
>TRBV9|.
CASSPGQGAAYGYTF
>TRBV7-9|.
CASSSATGYYGYTF
>TRBV28|once
CASLGLGETQYF
>TRBV11-1|.
CASSLAGGDYEQYF
>TRBV7-8|once
CASSLDRVYNSPLHF
>TRBV21-1|.
CASSRRDIRSIYSNQPQHF
>TRBV9|.
CASSGRDRGGQGYTF
>TRBV4-1|once
CASRQPGQGNTEAFF
>TRBV5-1|.
CASSPLSNQPQHF
>TRBV19|.
CASSIREGRASSGANVLTF
>TRBV19|.
CASSMSTTSSGANVLTF
>TRBV6-5|.
CASSRQENTEAFF
>TRBV27|.
CASRFASTGSGYTF
>TRBV5-1|.
CASSFGTETYEQYF
>TRBV5-1|.
CASSGDRGPGANVLTF
>TRBV9|.
CASSVEQGSTADAFF
>TRBV14|.
CASSQDSAGVGEAFF
>TRBV6-2/TRBV6-3|few
CASSYDDYYGYTF
>TRBV18|.
CASSPADGGYNSPLHF
>TRBV2|.
CASSWTSGGYEQYF
>TRBV2|once
CASSEASGVNQPQHF
>TRBV4-1|.
CASSQDRGAPTYNEQFF
>TRBV9|.
CASSTALAGGDTQYF
>TRBV10-3|.
CAISASGGTYEQYF
>TRBV11-2|few
CASSSRTSGGRTDTQYF
>TRBV2|.
CASSDDRTGRLNSPLHF
>TRBV7-2|.
CASSLWYSGTGAHEQYF
>TRBV9|.
CASSVELAGVTGELFF
>TRBV5-1|once
CASSFMGQTNYGYTF
>TRBV28|.
CASSLGRGKREQYF
>TRBV25-1|few
CASSFLYGYTF
>TRBV4-3|once
CASSQDRGVGSPLHF
>TRBV6-4|.
CASSRGPRDNEQFF
>TRBV9|.
CASSVGTRDNYGYTF
>TRBV28|few
CASSGGQGGNTIYF
>TRBV24-1|once
CATSPAGANNEQFF
>TRBV7-3|.
CASSSGYRGSYNEQFF
>TRBV3-1/TRBV3-2|.
CASSQEAGGSGYTF
>TRBV6-2/TRBV6-3|.
CASSYSDRVLKDGYTF
>TRBV18|.
CASSPGTPSSGANVLTF
>TRBV24-1|.
CATSERDTPTRLTGTKDTGELFF
>TRBV5-1|.
CASSAEGGHQPQHF
>TRBV28|.
CAIGGNTEAFF
>TRBV3-1/TRBV3-2|.
CASSLTTSPGRQYF
>TRBV27|.
CASSLSYSRNEKLFF